Each of the 21 T cell receptor beta chains below was sequenced from the same sample in a study of T cells in Graves' hyperthyroidism and ophthalmopathy (dated by TCRdb to the late 2010s). Receptors were amplified or captured by multiplex PCR. These reads were obtained on an Illumina HiSeq 2000. The TCR beta CDR3 regions were amplified from RNA transcripts. The first round of RT-PCR for the TCR CDR3 was performed with the HTBI primer set and the Qiagen OneStep RT-PCR kit. TCRdb cleaned the public reads at Q25 with fastp, built clones with MiXCR and kept in-frame beta chains. Identical CDR3 protein sequences are pooled into one entry, listed with their most common genes and DNA. The sample yields more than 350,000 distinct CDR3 sequences; about 15% were counted once. The ten largest clones add up to around 20% of the sample. Sequencing was carried out using blood. The receptors here all came from a woman aged 55-70 years with Graves' ophthalmopathy.

The gene calls are TRBV6-2 or TRBV6-3 and TRBJ2-6, with D perhaps matching TRBD1 or TRBD2 (5 bases each). The CDR3 sequence is 16 residues long. Per the germline V gene, CDR1 is MNHEY and CDR2 is SVGEGT. The V end was cut by 4 bases, the J end by 0 bases, with 10 bases between. The CDR3 loop reads CASSWDDSSGANVLTF. The CDR3 DNA follows: TGTGCCAGCAGTTGGGACGACAGCTCTGGGGCCAACGTCCTGACTTTC.

In this sample, this clonotype turned up many times. CDR3 residues: CASSKVGRDPSDTQYF. The DNA of the CDR3 is TGCGCCAGCAGCAAGGTCGGCAGGGATCCGTCGGATACGCAGTATTTT. The rearrangement links TRBV5-1 to TRBJ2-3, with D perhaps TRBD1 (5 bases). CDR3 length: 16 amino acids. CDR1 is SGHRS, CDR2 YFSETQ, per germline. Trimming removed 4 bases from V and 6 bases from J, with 21 bases in between.

This clonotype was found a few times. The CDR3 is CSASDSTSGRMAEQFF. The CDR3 DNA is TGCAGTGCTTCCGACTCAACTAGCGGGAGGATGGCTGAGCAGTTCTTC. J is TRBJ2-1 and V is TRBV20-1, with TRBD2 matching over 12 bases. Trimming cost V 5 bases and J 9 bases; bases outside gene matches: 14. The V gene's germline CDR1 is DFQATT and CDR2 SNEGSKA (reference sequence). The length of the CDR3 is 16 residues.

At least ten counts were recorded for this clonotype. The chain employs TRBV2 and TRBJ1-5; D might be TRBD1 (6 bases). The CDR3 is 15 residues long. Germline loops: CDR1 SNHLY, CDR2 FYNNEI. V lost 5 bases, J lost 7 bases, and 18 bases lay in between. The CDR3 loop is CASSWVSSGDQPQHF. CDR3 DNA sequence: TGTGCCAGCAGTTGGGTTTCCTCAGGGGACCAGCCCCAGCATTTT.

This clonotype came up many times. J is TRBJ1-1 and V is TRBV9; 7 nucleotides agree with TRBD1. Germline values: CDR1 SGDLS, CDR2 YYNGEE. J lost 3 bases, V lost 0 bases, and 8 bases had no gene match. This CDR3 spans 16 amino acids. CDR3 sequence reads: CASSVAFQGGDTEAFF. The CDR3 coding sequence is TGTGCCAGCAGCGTAGCTTTCCAGGGGGGAGACACTGAAGCTTTCTTT.

This clonotype was seen many times. The chain employs TRBV20-1 and TRBJ2-7, with D possibly being TRBD2 (6 bases). Germline V gives CDR1 DFQATT, CDR2 SNEGSKA (reference sequence). This CDR3 spans 16 amino acids. Trimming took 2 bases from V and 0 from J, leaving 17 bases between them. CDR3 DNA: TGCAGTGCTAGATCGTTAAAGCGGGCGAACTCCTACGAGCAGTACTTC. Translation: CSARSLKRANSYEQYF.

This clonotype was detected ten times or more. CDR3 loop: CASSPWDGSPLHF. The CDR3 nucleotides read TGTGCCAGCAGTCCATGGGACGGGTCACCCCTCCACTTT. The J gene is TRBJ1-6, the V gene TRBV12-3 or TRBV12-4, with D possibly TRBD1 on 5 matching bases. The V end was cut by 5 bases, the J end by 10 bases, with 12 bases between. The CDR3 is 13 amino acids.

V usage is TRBV20-1 and J usage is TRBJ2-7; the match to TRBD1 covers 8 bases. The V gene end was trimmed by 3 bases and the J gene end by 3 bases; junction bases not matched to a gene: 4. CDR1 is DFQATT and CDR2 is SNEGSKA in the germline V gene (reference sequence). This CDR3 has 13 amino acids. The CDR3: CSASPDRDYEQYF. The CDR3 nucleotides are TGCAGTGCTAGTCCGGACAGGGACTACGAGCAGTACTTC.

This clonotype was counted between two and nine times. The J gene is TRBJ1-1, the V gene TRBV7-3; no firm D call. Germline-derived CDR1 and CDR2 are SGHTA and FQGTGA. The CDR3 covers 16 residues. The V gene lost 5 bases and the J gene lost 1 base, with 17 bases spanning the gap. The CDR3 DNA reads TGTGCCAGCAGCAACGTCCGGGATTCTCGGAACACTGAAGCTTTCTTT. It specifies CASSNVRDSRNTEAFF.

This clonotype was found many times. The V and J genes are TRBV2 and TRBJ2-5; 10 bases align to TRBD1. J lost 5 bases, V lost 6 bases, and 9 bases had no gene match. This CDR3 is 15 amino acids long. CDR1 and CDR2 from the germline V gene are SNHLY and FYNNEI. CDR3: CASSPGQGTGETQYF. The CDR3 DNA sequence: TGTGCCAGCAGCCCGGGACAGGGGACTGGGGAGACCCAGTACTTC.

This clonotype was seen at least ten times. The chain is built from TRBV20-1 and TRBJ2-7; 7 nucleotides align to TRBD2. Trimming at V came to 4 bases and at J to 0 bases, leaving 9 bases not matched to a gene. The length of the CDR3 is 15 residues. Germline CDR1 and CDR2: DFQATT and SNEGSKA (reference sequence). The DNA of the CDR3 is TGCAGTGCTATTACCTTGCGCGGGGGCTCCTACGAGCAGTACTTC. This translates into CSAITLRGGSYEQYF.

This clonotype was seen more than once but under ten times. The rearrangement uses TRBV6-1 and TRBJ2-1; D gene uncertain. Germline CDR1 and CDR2: MNHNS and SASEGT. The CDR3 has 15 amino acids. With 6 bases removed from V and 3 bases from J, the gap between germline ends came to 15 bases. The chain's CDR3 is CASSQLGRYYNEQFF. CDR3 DNA sequence: TGTGCCAGCAGCCAGCTAGGGCGGTACTACAATGAGCAGTTCTTC.

About this clonotype itself: This may be a read error: a much more frequent sequence differs by one nucleotide. The rearrangement joins TRBV28 to TRBJ2-3, with D unresolved. The CDR3 has 11 amino acids. Germline V CDR1 and CDR2: MDHEN, SYDVKM. Trimming took off 10 bases at V and 7 bases at J, with 12 bases between the two ends. CDR3 nucleotide sequence: TGTGCCAACGGATTCGCGTATACGCAGTATTTT. This gives the protein CANGFAYTQYF.

The CDR3 sequence: CATSRHGRRASGTITDTQYF. The DNA for the CDR3 is TGTGCCACCAGCAGACATGGCCGCCGCGCTAGCGGGACAATCACAGATACGCAGTATTTT. The chain links TRBV15 to TRBJ2-3, with 9 bases fitting TRBD2. V trimming: 2 bases; J trimming: 2 bases; junction bases outside the gene matches: 17. CDR3 size: 20 residues. Germline lookup yields CDR1 LNHNV and CDR2 YYDKDF (reference sequence).

This clonotype occurred many times. This rearrangement joins TRBV28 to TRBJ2-3, with a possible D match to TRBD2 (6 bases). The CDR3 consists of 15 residues. Germline V lookup: CDR1 MDHEN, CDR2 SYDVKM. Trimming removed 6 bases at V and 2 bases at J, with 15 bases between. CDR3 protein: CASSQPEGPTDTQYF. Written as DNA, the CDR3 is TGTGCCAGCAGCCAGCCGGAGGGCCCCACAGATACGCAGTATTTT.

The J gene is TRBJ1-2, the V gene TRBV12-3 or TRBV12-4; D call uncertain. CDR3 size: 12 residues. The CDR3, as DNA: TGTGCGTCTCCCGGGATCGACTATGGCTACACCTTC. It codes for CASPGIDYGYTF.

This clonotype was recorded at least ten times. The V and J genes are TRBV7-2 and TRBJ2-1, with 7 nucleotides matching TRBD1. CDR1 SGHTA and CDR2 FQGNSA come from the germline V gene. V lost 5 bases, J lost 9 bases, and 4 bases stayed unmatched. The CDR3 length is 12 residues. CDR3 sequence (DNA): TGTGCCAGCAGCCAAGCAGGGGGTGAGCAGTTCTTC. Its protein product is CASSQAGGEQFF.

This clonotype was counted a single time. The genes are TRBV19 and TRBJ2-5; D remains unclear. This CDR3 is 14 amino acids long. V lost 6 bases to trimming and J lost 5 bases, with 16 bases between them. Germline loops: CDR1 LNHDA, CDR2 SQIVND (reference sequence). The CDR3 nucleotides read TGTGCCAGTAGGAAGCAGCCTACCGCGGAGACCCAGTACTTC. It yields the protein CASRKQPTAETQYF.

This clonotype was counted many times. This rearrangement joins TRBV29-1 to TRBJ2-3, with TRBD2 identical over 13 bases. The CDR3 totals 13 residues. Looked up from germline, CDR1 is SQVTM and CDR2 is ANQGSEA. After removal of 4 bases from V and 7 bases from J, the junction contained 2 bases not matched to a gene. The CDR3 bases are TGCAGCGTTGCGACTAGCGGGAGGCATACGCAGTATTTT. Amino acids: CSVATSGRHTQYF.

Many counts were recorded for this clonotype. V is TRBV18 and J is TRBJ2-1; D gene unclear. CDR3 length: 13 amino acids. The V gene lost 1 base and the J gene lost 4 bases, with 5 bases spanning the gap. Germline values: CDR1 KGHSH, CDR2 LQKENI. For the CDR3, the DNA is TGTGCCAGCTCACCACTACAGTACAATGAGCAGTTCTTC. The encoded protein is CASSPLQYNEQFF.

This clonotype was seen ten or more times. V is TRBV7-9 and J is TRBJ1-1, with D maybe TRBD1 (5 bases). Trimming took off 5 bases at V and 3 bases at J, with 10 bases between the two ends. The CDR3 is 13 residues long. Germline CDR1 reads SEHNR; CDR2 reads FQNEAQ (reference sequence). The CDR3 region has the DNA TGTGCCAGCAGCCCACTGACAGACACTGAAGCTTTCTTT. This codes for CASSPLTDTEAFF.